This TCR beta chain is drawn from a study of post-analysis software for immune sequencing data. Regarding the study as a whole: Patients had higher frequencies than controls of about five TRBV segments, including TRBV5-6, TRBV5-1 and TRBV20-1.

TCR beta libraries were prepared from cDNA with unique molecular identifiers. TCRdb re-called the PCR reads through MiXCR, storing one row per CDR3 protein. The sample lists some 700,000 distinct CDR3 sequences; around 60% were seen once. The CDR3 is made up of 15 amino acids. Looked up from germline, CDR1 is SEHNR and CDR2 is FQNEAQ (reference sequence). Trimming removed 4 bases at V and 0 bases at J, with 12 bases between. This clonotype was recorded a few times. Its antigen is still unknown. The TCR was taken from a girl under 10 years old with multiple sclerosis. The sample taken for sequencing was blood. V gene TRBV7-9 combines with J gene TRBJ1-2; D is unclear. The CDR3 loop is CASSSPTLANYGYTF. CDR3 in DNA: TGTGCCAGCAGCTCTCCGACCCTAGCTAACTATGGCTACACCTTC. Looking up the rest from reference TRBV7-9 and TRBJ1-2 gives the full variable domain: DTGVSQNPRHKITKRGQNVTFRCDPISEHNRLYWYRQTLGQGPEFLTYFQNEAQLEKSRLLSDRFSAERPKGSFSTLEIQRTEQGDSAMYLCASSSPTLANYGYTFGSGTRLTVV.